This T cell receptor (beta chain) is drawn from a study of cytomegalovirus exposure and HLA in healthy donors (dated by TCRdb to 2015 to 2018). With respect to the entire study: A later analysis indicated that the 100 to 150 validation repertoires were generated on the platform also employed for the approximately 700 repertoires of the first cohort. The study was designed to test whether signatures of past pathogen exposure could be identified by cataloging public T cell receptors. High-throughput TCR immunosequencing, statistical association of individual TCRs with disease status, and machine learning were combined to predict cytomegalovirus infection status. In addition to the first cohort of hundreds of subjects, a separate validation cohort of 130 or so different subjects was used. Findings and caveats that apply to the study as a whole: Most TCR sequences were observed very rarely across donors, whereas some public TCRs were present in many individuals. A few of the identified cytomegalovirus-associated TCR beta chains were confirmed in vitro to be specific for cytomegalovirus antigens. The authors suggested that the approach could potentially be extended to other disease states and immunological phenotypes. The classifier was reported to diagnose cytomegalovirus status with high specificity and sensitivity in both the original and validation cohorts. In the study, around 160 TCR beta chains were listed as associated with cytomegalovirus. In a later analysis, TCRs clustered in the first cohort were found to also tend to co-occur in the roughly 120 validation repertoires, with 94% of cluster scores above 0. The validation cohort had no HLA typing available for a later analysis, so co-occurrence within that cohort was assessed over all 120 or so repertoires.

Libraries were constructed by the immunoSEQ multiplex PCR assay. Processing in the source paper ran as follows. To diagnose cytomegalovirus status from the catalog of TCR beta chain sequences, a statistical classification framework was built. TCRdb provides this immuneACCESS table in a form limited to in-frame rearrangements. Some clones are lacking; in checked studies, under half of them reflect an unresolved V gene, and why the rest are absent is not known. That table gives V, J and clone size, and the DNA gave D and trimming. The sample includes roughly 50,000 clones, with about 92% observed a single time. 1.5% to 2% of the sample is taken by the ten largest. The CDR3 numbers 15 residues from cysteine through phenylalanine. The retained sequence is limited to the CDR3, 45 bases, with the frame set at the first base. CDR1 and CDR2 are read off the germline V gene as MGHRA and YSYEKL. For this chain, trimming is 2 bases at the V end and 3 bases at the J end, and the number of junction bases without a gene match is 2.

Donors formed part of the validation cohort, which comprised over a hundred subjects and was distinct from the first cohort of 690 or so subjects. As for this clone: No antigen is known for it. No qualities accompany the bases; no much larger clone lies one base away.

The sequenced material came from PBMCs. The chain is made from TRBV4-1 and TRBJ2-5; 11 central nucleotides agree with TRBD1. This TCR was sampled from a woman under 30 in good health and CMV-seropositive. The sequenced DNA is TGCGCCAGCAGCCAACGGACAGGGGGCAAAGAGACCCAGTACTTC. This yields the protein CASSQRTGGKETQYF.